This T cell receptor beta chain came from a study of radiotherapy plus CTLA-4 blockade in lung cancer. This clone was picked up one time. CDR1 and CDR2 from the germline V gene are SGHNT and YENEEA. V lost 5 bases and J lost 4, with 9 bases in between. The CDR3 length is 12 residues. Repertoires were generated with immunoSEQ multiplex PCR, while TCRdb's copy carries only in-frame clones and drops some. The data contain about 49,000 clones, about 72% of them singletons. Ipilimumab CTLA-4 blockade and focal radiation were given to patients with chemo-refractory metastatic non-small-cell lung cancer. The sequenced sample was peripheral blood, obtained from a patient treated with radiotherapy plus ipilimumab. This TCR was sampled from a human donor with non-small cell lung cancer who had stable disease on radiotherapy plus ipilimumab. The chain uses TRBV11-3 and TRBJ2-7; a weak D match, TRBD1 (6 bases). CDR3 DNA sequence: TGTGCCAGCAGCAAGGGGGAGTACGAGCAGTACTTC. Its protein product is CASSKGEYEQYF.